This TCR beta chain was retrieved from a study of blood T cell repertoires in COVID-19 (dated by TCRdb to 2018 to 2020). Background for the entire study: Samples covering the acute and convalescent phases of COVID-19 were provided by collaborators in the United States, Italy and Spain. A de-identified subject ID, COVID-19 status, age in years and sex were almost always included in the sample metadata. The samples were drawn from two sources: the first 160 participants of the ongoing ImmuneRACE study, and 1,200 or so subjects contributed by 6 global collaborators. A freely available public database, intended as a resource for researchers studying the immune response to SARS-CoV-2, is where the repertoires were released. Subjects who had been exposed to COVID-19, were actively infected with it, or had recovered from it provided the deeply sampled blood TCRbeta repertoires that made up the dataset. HLA class I and class II types, where available, came from metadata supplied by the sample provider rather than from assay-based typing. The material from the prospective study consisted of cDNA or gDNA derived from T cells, B-cell-depleted T cells, or PBMCs.

At one collaborating source in Seattle, patients were enrolled during active infection and were followed longitudinally through the course of disease. Collaborating institutions collected whole blood in K2EDTA tubes following their own protocols. Collaborator samples were shipped for TCRbeta analysis as frozen whole blood, isolated PBMCs, or DNA extracted from either sample type. Regarding this clone: Its target antigen remains unknown. The sample holds no much larger clone one base away, and base qualities are not on file.

TCRbeta CDR3 regions were amplified from genomic DNA using the immunoSEQ Assay, a bias-controlled multiplex PCR. The authors processed their data as follows. The number of nucleated cells in each sample was estimated by amplification of reference gene primers within the assay. Sequence reads were collapsed and filtered to measure the absolute abundance of every unique TCRbeta CDR3 rearrangement. For each sample, productive Simpson clonality was calculated as the square root of Simpson's diversity index over productive rearrangements. Not all clones reach the TCRdb copy of this immuneACCESS table, which keeps in-frame sequences only. Checked studies attribute under half of the gap to unresolved V genes and leave the rest unexplained. That table is the source of V, J and clone size, and D and trimming were worked out from the DNA. The sample has fewer than 250,000 clones on record, 85% to 90% of them singletons. The leading ten clones occupy roughly 10% of the sample.

Study-wide findings and limitations: How much clinical and demographic metadata was included differed by source and by participant, and the metadata was provided uncurated.

The CDR3 has 15 amino acids, counting the end cysteine and phenylalanine. Of all the DNA, just the CDR3 is kept, 45 bases in frame from base 1. The germline V gene supplies CDR1 MNHEY and CDR2 SVGAGI. The V and J ends are trimmed by 6 bases and 8 bases, leaving 19 bases between them. Sequenced sample: peripheral blood. The source of this sequence is a middle-aged man with COVID-19, enrolled during active disease. The V and J genes are TRBV6-5 and TRBJ1-4, with the identity of the D gene unclear. The CDR3 corresponds to CASRNRPHGGEKLFF. Here is the DNA: TGTGCCAGCAGAAACCGGCCCCACGGCGGGGAAAAACTGTTTTTT.